This T cell receptor (beta chain) was obtained from a study of metastatic and nonmetastatic thyroid tumors. Study-wide context: Thyroid patients, malignant and benign, had repertoires compared across blood and tumor or nodule tissue. Overall study results and limits: Benign nodules were reported to have significantly lower TCR beta diversity than malignant thyroid tumors, in blood and tumor.

The length of the CDR3 is 12 residues. V lost 7 bases, J lost 5 bases, and 12 bases lay in between. CDR1 and CDR2 from the germline V gene are SEHNR and FQNEAQ (reference sequence). Each patient came to thyroid surgery without any prior treatment (of any kind). In this sample, this clone turned up many times. Its specificity is not known. How the authors handled the data: Building a distant-metastasis classifier for papillary thyroid cancer drew on CDR3 differences across clinicopathological groups. TCRdb reanalyzed the PCR reads with MiXCR. The V and J calls were not made by the authors but by TCRdb's processing. Of approximately 7,900 clones listed, 25% to 30% are singletons.

This receptor was identified in a male donor with papillary thyroid cancer or a benign thyroid nodule (not recorded which). Some clones in this sample may be carry-over from other donors' samples. The sequencing input was adjacent normal tissue. This sequence joins TRBV7-9 and TRBJ2-7; no firm D call. The CDR3 spells CASTSWEDEQYF. CDR3 sequence (DNA): TGTGCCAGCACCAGTTGGGAAGACGAGCAGTACTTC.